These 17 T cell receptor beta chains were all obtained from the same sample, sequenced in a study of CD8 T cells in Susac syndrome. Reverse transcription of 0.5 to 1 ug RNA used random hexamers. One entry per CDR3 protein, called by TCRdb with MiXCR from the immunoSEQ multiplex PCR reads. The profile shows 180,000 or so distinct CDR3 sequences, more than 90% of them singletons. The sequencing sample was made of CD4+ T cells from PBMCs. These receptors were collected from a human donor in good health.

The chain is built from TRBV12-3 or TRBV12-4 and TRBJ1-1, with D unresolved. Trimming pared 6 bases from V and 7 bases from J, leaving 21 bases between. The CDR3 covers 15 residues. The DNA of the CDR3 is TGTGCCAGCAGCCCCTTTGTTCCCGGCCTGGATGAAGCTTTCTTT. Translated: CASSPFVPGLDEAFF.

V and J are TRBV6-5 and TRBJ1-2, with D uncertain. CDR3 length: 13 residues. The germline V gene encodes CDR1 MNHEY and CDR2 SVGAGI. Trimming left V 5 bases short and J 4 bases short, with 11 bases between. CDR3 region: CASSNRASYGYTF. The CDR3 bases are TGTGCCAGCAGTAACCGGGCAAGCTATGGCTACACCTTC.

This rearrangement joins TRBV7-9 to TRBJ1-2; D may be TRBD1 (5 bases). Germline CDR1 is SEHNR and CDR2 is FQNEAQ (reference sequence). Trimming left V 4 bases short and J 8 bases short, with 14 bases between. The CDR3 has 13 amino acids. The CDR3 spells CASSSDPGYGYTF. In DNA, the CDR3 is TGTGCCAGCAGCTCAGACCCAGGGTACGGCTACACCTTC. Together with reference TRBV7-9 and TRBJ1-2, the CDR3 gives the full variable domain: DTGVSQNPRHKITKRGQNVTFRCDPISEHNRLYWYRQTLGQGPEFLTYFQNEAQLEKSRLLSDRFSAERPKGSFSTLEIQRTEQGDSAMYLCASSSDPGYGYTFGSGTRLTVV.

The CDR3 here is CASSWAVNTEAFF. The CDR3 DNA is TGTGCCAGCAGCTGGGCCGTGAACACTGAAGCTTTCTTT. J is TRBJ1-1 and V is TRBV5-6; no firm D call. The CDR3 sequence is 13 residues long. Trimming left V 3 bases short and J 0 bases short, with 6 bases between. CDR1 is SGHDT and CDR2 is YYEEEE in the germline V gene.

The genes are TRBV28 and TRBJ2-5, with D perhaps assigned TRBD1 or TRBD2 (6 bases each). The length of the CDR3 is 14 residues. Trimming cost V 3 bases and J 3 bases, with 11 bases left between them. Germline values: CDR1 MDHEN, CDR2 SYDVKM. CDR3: CASSFTGRKETQYF. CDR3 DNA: TGTGCCAGCAGTTTCACAGGGAGGAAAGAGACCCAGTACTTC.

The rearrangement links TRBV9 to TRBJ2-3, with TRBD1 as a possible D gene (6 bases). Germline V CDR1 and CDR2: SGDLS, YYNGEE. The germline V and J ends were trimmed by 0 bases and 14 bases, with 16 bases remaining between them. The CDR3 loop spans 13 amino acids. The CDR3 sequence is CASSVAGRGWLYF. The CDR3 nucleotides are TGTGCCAGCAGCGTAGCTGGCAGGGGTTGGCTGTATTTT. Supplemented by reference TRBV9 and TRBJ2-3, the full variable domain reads DSGVTQTPKHLITATGQRVTLRCSPRSGDLSVYWYQQSLDQGLQFLIQYYNGEERAKGNILERFSAQQFPDLHSELNLSSLELGDSALYFCASSVAGRGWLYFGPGTRLTVL.

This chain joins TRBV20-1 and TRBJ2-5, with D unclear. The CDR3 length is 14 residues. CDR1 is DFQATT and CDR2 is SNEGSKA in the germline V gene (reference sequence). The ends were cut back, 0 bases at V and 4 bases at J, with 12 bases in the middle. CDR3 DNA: TGCAGTGCTAGAGATCCAAAGGGCGCAGAGACCCAGTACTTC. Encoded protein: CSARDPKGAETQYF.

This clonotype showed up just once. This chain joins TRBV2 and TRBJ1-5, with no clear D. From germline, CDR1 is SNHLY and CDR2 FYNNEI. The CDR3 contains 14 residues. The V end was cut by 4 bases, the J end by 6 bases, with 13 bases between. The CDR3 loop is CASSVGLSGQPQHF. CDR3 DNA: TGTGCCAGCAGTGTAGGGTTGTCGGGTCAGCCCCAGCATTTT.

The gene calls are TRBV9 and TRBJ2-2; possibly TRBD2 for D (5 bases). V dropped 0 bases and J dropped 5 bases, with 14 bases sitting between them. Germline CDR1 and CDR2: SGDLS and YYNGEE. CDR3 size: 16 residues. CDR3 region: CASSVDSAPGTGELFF. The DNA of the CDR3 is TGTGCCAGCAGCGTAGATAGCGCACCAGGTACCGGGGAGCTGTTTTTT.

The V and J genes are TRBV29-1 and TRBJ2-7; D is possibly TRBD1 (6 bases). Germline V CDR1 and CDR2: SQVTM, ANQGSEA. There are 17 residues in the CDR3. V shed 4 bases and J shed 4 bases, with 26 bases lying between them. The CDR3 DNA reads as TGCAGCGTTGCCAACAGTAAGGCTGAGGGGGTTTTGTACGAGCAGTACTTC. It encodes CSVANSKAEGVLYEQYF.

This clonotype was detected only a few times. The CDR3: CSASRRGDEQFF. The CDR3 coding sequence is TGCAGTGCTAGTCGACGGGGAGATGAGCAGTTCTTC. The chain is built from TRBV20-1 and TRBJ2-1; D is possibly TRBD2 (5 bases). Germline V gives CDR1 DFQATT, CDR2 SNEGSKA (reference sequence). V dropped 3 bases and J dropped 8 bases, with 11 bases sitting between them. The CDR3 loop spans 12 amino acids.

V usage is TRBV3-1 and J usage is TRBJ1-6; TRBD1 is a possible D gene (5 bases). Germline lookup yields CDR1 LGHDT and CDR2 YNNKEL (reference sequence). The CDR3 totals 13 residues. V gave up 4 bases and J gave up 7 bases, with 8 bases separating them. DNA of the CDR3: TGTGCCAGCAGCCGGGCAGGGAATTCACCCCTCCACTTT. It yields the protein CASSRAGNSPLHF. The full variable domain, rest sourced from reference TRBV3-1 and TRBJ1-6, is DTAVSQTPKYLVTQMGNDKSIKCEQNLGHDTMYWYKQDSKKFLKIMFSYNNKELIINETVPNRFSPKSPDKAHLNLHINSLELGDSAVYFCASSRAGNSPLHFGNGTRLTVT.

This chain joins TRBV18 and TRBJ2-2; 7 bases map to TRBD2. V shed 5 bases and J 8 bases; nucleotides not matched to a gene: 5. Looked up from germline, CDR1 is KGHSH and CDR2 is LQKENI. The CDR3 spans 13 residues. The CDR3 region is CASSTSVPGELFF. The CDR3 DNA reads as TGTGCCAGCTCAACTAGCGTTCCGGGGGAGCTGTTTTTT.

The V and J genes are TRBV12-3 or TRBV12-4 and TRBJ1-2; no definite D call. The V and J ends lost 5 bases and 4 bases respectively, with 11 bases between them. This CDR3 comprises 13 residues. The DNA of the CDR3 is TGTGCCAGCAGTCCCCTCCGGGCCTATGGCTACACCTTC. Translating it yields CASSPLRAYGYTF.

The CDR3 here is CSVAATNYGYTF. The CDR3 region has the DNA TGCAGCGTTGCCGCTACTAACTATGGCTACACCTTC. This chain joins TRBV29-1 and TRBJ1-2; D ambiguous. CDR3 length: 12 amino acids. The V end lost 4 bases, the J end lost 0 bases, and 6 bases lay between the germline ends. CDR1 and CDR2 (germline): SQVTM, ANQGSEA.

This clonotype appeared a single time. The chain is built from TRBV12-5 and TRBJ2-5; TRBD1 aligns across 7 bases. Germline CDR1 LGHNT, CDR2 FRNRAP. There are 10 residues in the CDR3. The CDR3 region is CATGKETQYF. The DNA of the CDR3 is TGTGCGACAGGGAAAGAGACCCAGTACTTC.

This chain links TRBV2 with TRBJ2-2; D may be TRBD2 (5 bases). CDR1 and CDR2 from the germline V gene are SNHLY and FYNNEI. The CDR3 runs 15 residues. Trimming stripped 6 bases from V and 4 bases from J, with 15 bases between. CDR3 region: CASRGGLSGTGELFF. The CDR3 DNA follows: TGTGCCAGCAGGGGCGGGCTGTCGGGCACCGGGGAGCTGTTTTTT. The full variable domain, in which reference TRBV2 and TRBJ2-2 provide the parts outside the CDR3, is EPEVTQTPSHQVTQMGQEVILRCVPISNHLYFYWYRQILGQKVEFLVSFYNNEISEKSEIFDDQFSVERPDGSNFTLKIRSTKLEDSAMYFCASRGGLSGTGELFFGEGSRLTVL.